This is a list of T cell receptor beta chains from one sample in a study of technical replicates of blood from several donors. Here immunoSEQ multiplex PCR was the method, and the copy in TCRdb shows in-frame clones only, minus some. The sample holds approximately 66,000 clones, more than 75% seen once. The sample comprised PBMCs. These receptors came from a human donor in good health. Some clones in this sample may be carry-over from other donors' samples. Both conserved end residues are part of each CDR3. D genes are given only for firm matches. The size field is filled for only some rows; it gives once, few, many or a size class.

TRBJ1-1,few,TRBV7-9,TRBD1,CASDRGNTEAFF,TGTGCCAGCGACAGGGGCAACACTGAAGCTTTCTTT
TRBJ1-4,NA,TRBV30,NA,CAWSPSGEKLFF,TGTGCCTGGAGTCCCAGCGGGGAAAAACTGTTTTTT
TRBJ1-5,NA,TRBV21-1,NA,CASSKVRSNQPQHF,TGTGCCAGCAGCAAAGTACGGAGCAATCAGCCCCAGCATTTT
TRBJ2-7,NA,TRBV7-2,NA,CASSSGLREQYF,TGTGCCAGCAGCTCCGGGTTACGGGAGCAGTACTTC
TRBJ2-7,NA,TRBV18,NA,CASSQSTQSYEQYF,TGTGCCAGCTCTCAATCAACACAATCCTACGAGCAGTACTTC
TRBJ2-7,NA,TRBV7-2,NA,CASSSAIGRLGEQYF,TGTGCCAGCAGCTCGGCAATAGGGAGATTGGGCGAGCAGTACTTC
TRBJ2-1,NA,TRBV7-2,TRBD1,CASSKSGGQLYSYNEQFF,TGTGCCAGCAGTAAAAGTGGGGGACAGTTATACTCCTACAATGAGCAGTTCTTC
TRBJ2-2,NA,TRBV7-2,TRBD1,CASSSRPQGAGGTGELFF,TGTGCCAGCAGCTCCCGCCCTCAGGGGGCTGGTGGCACCGGGGAGCTGTTTTTT
TRBJ2-5,NA,TRBV6-5,TRBD2,CASRSGTSGTVAQYF,TGTGCCAGCAGATCCGGGACTAGCGGAACCGTGGCCCAGTACTTC
TRBJ2-1,NA,TRBV5-4,NA,CASSPPGARVSYNEQFF,TGTGCCAGCAGCCCCCCAGGGGCTAGAGTGAGCTACAATGAGCAGTTCTTC
TRBJ1-6,NA,TRBV7-6,NA,CASSLAGGWSSPLHF,TGTGCCAGCAGCTTAGCTGGAGGGTGGAGTTCACCCCTCCACTTT
TRBJ2-7,once,TRBV7-2,TRBD2,CASSLSISGSSYEQYF,TGTGCCAGCAGCTTATCGATTAGCGGGAGTTCCTACGAGCAGTACTTC
TRBJ2-7,NA,TRBV5-1,NA,CASSSDRFYEQYF,TGCGCCAGCAGCTCGGACAGATTCTACGAGCAGTACTTC
TRBJ2-5,NA,TRBV6-1,TRBD1,CASSDRTGGQTQYF,TGTGCCAGCAGTGACCGGACAGGGGGCCAGACCCAGTACTTC
TRBJ2-5,NA,TRBV5-1,TRBD2,CASSYSLGEGETQYF,TGCGCCAGCAGCTACTCTTTGGGGGAGGGAGAGACCCAGTACTTC
TRBJ2-2,NA,TRBV10-3,TRBD2,CAISDGGGALGELFF,TGTGCCATCAGTGATGGCGGGGGGGCTCTCGGGGAGCTGTTTTTT
TRBJ2-1,NA,TRBV29-1,TRBD2,CSVVRTPGLAGNEQFF,TGCAGCGTTGTCAGAACACCGGGACTAGCGGGCAATGAGCAGTTCTTC
TRBJ2-3,once,TRBV7-8,TRBD2,CASSLRIAGLTDTQYF,TGTGCCAGCAGCTTAAGAATAGCGGGTCTCACAGATACGCAGTATTTT
TRBJ2-7,NA,TRBV19,NA,CASSMVRGNSYEQYF,TGTGCCAGTAGTATGGTGCGGGGCAACTCCTACGAGCAGTACTTC
TRBJ2-7,NA,TRBV5-6,TRBD1,CASRPTGFGSYEQYF,TGTGCCAGCAGGCCGACAGGGTTCGGGTCCTACGAGCAGTACTTC
TRBJ2-7,once,TRBV28,TRBD2,CASASRRGSSYEQYF,TGTGCCAGCGCCTCCCGGCGGGGGAGCTCCTACGAGCAGTACTTC
TRBJ1-1,NA,TRBV7-9,NA,CASNWFGTEAFF,TGTGCCAGCAACTGGTTCGGGACTGAAGCTTTCTTT
TRBJ2-5,medium-sized,TRBV19,NA,CASTPPGGGQETQYF,TGTGCCAGTACTCCCCCGGGGGGCGGACAAGAGACCCAGTACTTC
TRBJ1-6,NA,TRBV5-6,NA,CASSLGGAGEPLHF,TGTGCCAGCAGCTTGGGGGGAGCAGGGGAACCCCTCCACTTT
TRBJ1-6,NA,TRBV19,NA,CASRPPDRNNSPLHF,TGTGCCAGTAGGCCCCCAGACAGGAACAATTCACCCCTCCACTTT
TRBJ2-3,NA,TRBV10-1,TRBD1,CASNSGGRVTDTQYF,TGCGCCAGCAACTCAGGGGGACGGGTCACAGATACGCAGTATTTT
TRBJ1-5,NA,TRBV30,NA,CAWSALAGLNQPQHF,TGTGCCTGGAGTGCCCTGGCAGGACTTAATCAGCCCCAGCATTTT
TRBJ1-2,NA,TRBV6-1,NA,CASRESQAYGYTF,TGTGCCAGCAGGGAAAGCCAGGCCTATGGCTACACCTTC
TRBJ1-3,NA,TRBV9,NA,CASSVVASTGSGNTIYF,TGTGCCAGCAGCGTAGTGGCTTCCACGGGATCTGGAAACACCATATATTTT
TRBJ1-4,NA,TRBV25-1,TRBD1,CASRDRGVNEKLFF,TGTGCCAGCAGAGACAGGGGCGTTAATGAAAAACTGTTTTTT
TRBJ1-5,few,TRBV5-4,NA,CASSLGGGNPQPQHF,TGTGCCAGCAGCTTGGGCGGGGGGAATCCTCAGCCCCAGCATTTT
TRBJ1-2,NA,TRBV6-1,TRBD1,CASSEGVGWDSYGYTF,TGTGCCAGCAGTGAAGGGGTGGGGTGGGACAGCTATGGCTACACCTTC